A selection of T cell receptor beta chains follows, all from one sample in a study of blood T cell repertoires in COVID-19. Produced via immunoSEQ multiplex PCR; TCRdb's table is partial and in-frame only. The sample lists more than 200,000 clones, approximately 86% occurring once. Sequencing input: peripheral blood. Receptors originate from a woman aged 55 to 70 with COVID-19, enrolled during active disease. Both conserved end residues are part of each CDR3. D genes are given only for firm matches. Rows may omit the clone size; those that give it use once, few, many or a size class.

CASSQEDRGLAGPQETQYF,TGCGCCAGCAGCCAAGAAGACAGGGGGCTAGCGGGGCCTCAAGAGACCCAGTACTTC,TRBV4-1,TRBJ2-5,NA,NA
CASSQGGTGGFETQYF,TGTGCCAGCAGTCAAGGAGGGACAGGGGGCTTCGAGACCCAGTACTTC,TRBV14,TRBJ2-5,TRBD1,once
CASSYSFADTPNTEAFF,TGTGCCAGCAGTTACTCCTTCGCCGACACCCCGAACACTGAAGCTTTCTTT,TRBV6-2/TRBV6-3,TRBJ1-1,NA,once
CASIDLGRNNSPLHF,TGTGCCAGCATCGACCTGGGGCGGAATAATTCACCCCTCCACTTT,TRBV27,TRBJ1-6,NA,once
CASIGTGGSNQPQHF,TGTGCCAGCATAGGGACAGGGGGCAGCAATCAGCCCCAGCATTTT,TRBV28,TRBJ1-5,TRBD1,few
CASSLRTGEKLFF,TGTGCCAGCAGCTTAAGGACAGGGGAAAAACTGTTTTTT,TRBV7-3,TRBJ1-4,TRBD1,few
CASSRLEEETQYF,TGTGCCAGCTCGAGACTAGAGGAAGAGACCCAGTACTTC,TRBV7-2,TRBJ2-5,NA,NA
CASSPLAGVTTGELFF,TGTGCCAGCAGCCCCCTAGCGGGAGTGACCACCGGGGAGCTGTTTTTT,TRBV9,TRBJ2-2,TRBD2,NA
CSVVGRAGNYEQYF,TGCAGCGTTGTTGGGCGGGCCGGTAACTACGAGCAGTACTTC,TRBV29-1,TRBJ2-7,NA,NA
CASSPGQGSGQPQHF,TGTGCCAGTAGTCCCGGACAGGGGAGCGGTCAGCCCCAGCATTTT,TRBV19,TRBJ1-5,TRBD1,NA
CASSSAGHYGYTF,TGTGCCAGCAGTAGTGCAGGGCACTATGGCTACACCTTC,TRBV28,TRBJ1-2,NA,NA
CASSRTVGTGANVLTF,TGTGCCAGCAGTCGCACAGTAGGTACTGGGGCCAACGTCCTGACTTTC,TRBV27,TRBJ2-6,NA,NA
CAWSVGSATFLVQYF,TGTGCCTGGAGTGTTGGTAGCGCAACGTTCTTAGTGCAGTACTTC,TRBV30,TRBJ2-7,NA,NA
CATRDFGDKNIQYF,TGTGCCACCAGGGACTTTGGTGACAAAAACATTCAGTACTTC,TRBV19,TRBJ2-4,NA,NA
CASSEPRQGPGELFF,TGTGCCAGCAGTGAACCACGACAGGGGCCCGGGGAGCTGTTTTTT,TRBV6-1,TRBJ2-2,TRBD1,NA
CASSALDSTLGYTF,TGTGCCAGCAGCGCCTTGGACAGCACTTTGGGCTACACCTTC,TRBV7-9,TRBJ1-2,NA,once
CASSRLAGGNEQFF,TGTGCCAGCAGCCGACTAGCGGGCGGCAATGAGCAGTTCTTC,TRBV4-2,TRBJ2-1,TRBD2,NA
CAISESYRVNTEAFF,TGTGCCATCAGTGAGTCTTACAGGGTGAACACTGAAGCTTTCTTT,TRBV10-3,TRBJ1-1,NA,NA
CASSLAGGDTEAFF,TGCGCCAGCAGCTTGGCGGGGGGTGACACTGAAGCTTTCTTT,TRBV5-1,TRBJ1-1,NA,NA
CASSQDGGGAYNEQFF,TGTGCCAGCAGCCAAGACGGGGGGGGAGCCTACAATGAGCAGTTCTTC,TRBV3-1/TRBV3-2,TRBJ2-1,TRBD2,NA
CASSGGGSRSAAQYF,TGTGCCAGCAGCGGGGGCGGGAGCAGGTCGGCGGCCCAGTACTTC,TRBV11-3,TRBJ2-5,NA,NA
CASSRLGWEQFF,TGTGCCAGCAGCCGACTAGGGTGGGAGCAGTTCTTC,TRBV6-2/TRBV6-3,TRBJ2-1,NA,NA
CATSRGRGGEQYF,TGTGCCACCAGCAGGGGGCGGGGGGGCGAGCAGTACTTC,TRBV15,TRBJ2-7,TRBD2,NA
CASSVEQSSYNEQFF,TGTGCCAGCAGCGTAGAACAGAGCTCCTACAATGAGCAGTTCTTC,TRBV9,TRBJ2-1,NA,once
CASSKTDHYEQYF,TGTGCCAGCAGCAAGACAGATCACTACGAGCAGTACTTC,TRBV7-9,TRBJ2-7,NA,NA
CASSSRDVDSGLFF,TGTGCCAGCAGCTCCCGAGACGTCGACTCTGGACTGTTTTTT,TRBV13,TRBJ1-4,NA,once
CASSLSGGNTEAFF,TGTGCCAGCAGCCTCAGCGGGGGGAACACTGAAGCTTTCTTT,TRBV28,TRBJ1-1,NA,NA
CASSSRTNQYF,TGTGCCAGCAGCAGCAGGACTAACCAGTACTTC,TRBV6-2/TRBV6-3,TRBJ2-4,NA,NA
CASSQGVTRIGGNTIYF,TGTGCCAGCAGCCAAGGTGTGACACGAATAGGAGGAAACACCATATATTTT,TRBV3-1/TRBV3-2,TRBJ1-3,NA,once
CASSLFGYEQFF,TGTGCCAGCAGTTTATTCGGGTATGAGCAGTTCTTC,TRBV28,TRBJ2-1,NA,NA
CASSQEPTSGSGETQYF,TGCGCCAGCAGCCAAGAGCCAACTAGCGGGAGTGGGGAGACCCAGTACTTC,TRBV4-1,TRBJ2-5,TRBD2,NA
CASSATTSMADTQYF,TGTGCCAGCAGCGCGACGACTAGCATGGCAGATACGCAGTATTTT,TRBV7-3,TRBJ2-3,TRBD2,NA
CASSLGTGVTQPQHF,TGTGCCAGCAGTTTAGGGACAGGGGTTACTCAGCCCCAGCATTTT,TRBV28,TRBJ1-5,TRBD1,NA
CASSRGSGTADTQYF,TGTGCCAGCAGTCGGGGCAGCGGGACCGCAGATACGCAGTATTTT,TRBV6-4,TRBJ2-3,TRBD2,NA
CASTGLAVTYEQYF,TGTGCCAGCACCGGACTAGCGGTAACCTACGAGCAGTACTTC,TRBV2,TRBJ2-7,TRBD2,NA
CASSAQQGRNYGYTF,TGTGCCAGCTCAGCTCAACAGGGGCGCAACTATGGCTACACCTTC,TRBV18,TRBJ1-2,TRBD1,NA
CASELGSAKNTEAFF,TGTGCCAGCGAGTTGGGCTCGGCAAAGAACACTGAAGCTTTCTTT,TRBV11-3,TRBJ1-1,NA,NA
CASSSHVQETQYF,TGTGCCAGCAGCAGCCACGTACAAGAGACCCAGTACTTC,TRBV9,TRBJ2-5,NA,NA
CASSYGRGEQFF,TGTGCCAGCAGTTACGGGCGGGGCGAGCAGTTCTTC,TRBV6-2/TRBV6-3,TRBJ2-1,NA,NA
CASSPVREGTQYF,TGTGCCAGCAGCCCCGTCAGGGAAGGTACGCAGTATTTT,TRBV7-3,TRBJ2-3,NA,few
CSASEDSFSQYF,TGCAGTGCTAGTGAGGACAGTTTTTCGCAGTATTTT,TRBV20-1,TRBJ2-3,NA,NA